The 32 T cell receptor beta chains presented below share a single source sample, sequenced in a study of T cell changes during pregnancy in multiple sclerosis (dated by TCRdb to between 2019 and 2020). Receptor amplification or capture employed the immunoSEQ multiplex PCR assay. TCRdb limited this immuneACCESS table to in-frame rearrangements with V and J called. A share of clones is missing; checked studies link under half to unresolved V genes, and the rest is unexplained. A total of about 100,000 clones appear in this sample, 94% of them only once. The top ten constitute more than 0.8% of the sample. The sequenced sample was peripheral blood, obtained before pregnancy. The receptors here all came from a female donor with multiple sclerosis, enrolled in a pregnancy study.

This clone was observed a single time. The rearrangement links TRBV5-1 to TRBJ2-1, with D possibly TRBD1 on 6 matching bases. This CDR3 has 15 amino acids. With 1 base removed from V and 7 bases from J, the gap between germline ends came to 15 bases. Germline values: CDR1 SGHRS, CDR2 YFSETQ. The CDR3 DNA sequence: TGCGCCAGCAGCTTGCAGGGACACGCCCTTAATGAGCAGTTCTTC. Translation: CASSLQGHALNEQFF. Combining the CDR3 with reference TRBV5-1 and TRBJ2-1 gives the whole variable domain KAGVTQTPRYLIKTRGQQVTLSCSPISGHRSVSWYQQTPGQGLQFLFEYFSETQRNKGNFPGRFSGRQFSNSRSEMNVSTLELGDSALYLCASSLQGHALNEQFFGPGTRLTVL.

The rearrangement joins TRBV5-1 to TRBJ2-7, with D maybe TRBD1 (6 bases). Germline V gene lookup returns CDR1 SGHRS and CDR2 YFSETQ. The CDR3 extends over 13 amino acids. V was clipped by 3 bases and J by 3 bases, with 10 bases between them. The CDR3 spells CASSSGHFYEQYF. The CDR3, as DNA: TGCGCCAGCAGCTCGGGACACTTCTACGAGCAGTACTTC. Together with reference TRBV5-1 and TRBJ2-7, the CDR3 gives the full variable domain: KAGVTQTPRYLIKTRGQQVTLSCSPISGHRSVSWYQQTPGQGLQFLFEYFSETQRNKGNFPGRFSGRQFSNSRSEMNVSTLELGDSALYLCASSSGHFYEQYFGPGTRLTVT.

V is TRBV7-7 and J is TRBJ2-3; 12 bases agree with TRBD2. Trimming removed 5 bases from V and 2 bases from J; junction bases left unmatched: 8. CDR3 length equals 17 residues. Per the germline V gene, CDR1 is SSHAT and CDR2 is FNYEAQ (reference sequence). The CDR3 DNA reads as TGTGCCAGCAGCCAAGGAACTAGCGGGAGGATCACAGATACGCAGTATTTT. It specifies CASSQGTSGRITDTQYF.

The genes are TRBV5-8 and TRBJ2-7; a possible D gene is TRBD2 (6 bases). The germline CDR1 and CDR2 sequences are SGHTS and YDEGEE. The CDR3 loop spans 15 amino acids. Trimming removed 0 bases from V and 2 bases from J, with 12 bases in between. The CDR3 here is CASSLVGRGAYEQYF. CDR3 bases: TGTGCCAGCAGCTTGGTTGGGCGGGGCGCCTACGAGCAGTACTTC.

The rearrangement joins TRBV28 to TRBJ2-7; D is uncertain. The V end was cut by 5 bases, the J end by 6 bases, with 5 bases between. The germline V gene encodes CDR1 MDHEN and CDR2 SYDVKM. CDR3 length: 10 residues. CDR3 coding DNA: TGTGCCAGCAGTGACTCCGAGCAGTACTTC. This sequence encodes CASSDSEQYF.

Note on this clone: Other DNA sequences in this sample translate to the same CDR3. The V and J genes are TRBV7-2 and TRBJ2-1, with 14 bases fitting TRBD2. Germline V CDR1 and CDR2: SGHTA, FQGNSA. This CDR3 comprises 16 residues. The J segment lost 4 bases and the V segment lost 3 bases, leaving 2 bases of the junction unmatched. This chain's CDR3 is CASSLGLAGAYNEQFF. For the CDR3, the DNA is TGTGCCAGCAGCTTGGGACTAGCGGGAGCTTACAATGAGCAGTTCTTC.

The chain has TRBV5-1 and TRBJ1-1, with D perhaps matching TRBD1 (5 bases). V lost 2 bases, J lost 1 base, and 9 bases lay in between. This CDR3 is built from 14 residues. Germline V gives CDR1 SGHRS, CDR2 YFSETQ. CDR3 nucleotide sequence: TGCGCCAGCAGCTTACAGGAGACGAACACTGAAGCTTTCTTT. Translation gives CASSLQETNTEAFF.

This clone has more than one count but fewer than ten. This chain uses TRBV6-6 with TRBJ2-4; 7 nucleotides match TRBD1. This CDR3 comprises 14 residues. V lost 6 bases, J lost 3 bases, and 5 bases stayed unmatched. In germline, CDR1 is MNHNY, CDR2 SVGAGI (reference sequence). CDR3 in DNA: TGTGCCAGCAGCGTACAGGGGAGCAAAAACATTCAGTACTTC. This encodes CASSVQGSKNIQYF.

The chain has TRBV30 and TRBJ2-1; 11 bases match TRBD2. The V segment lost 5 bases and the J segment 10 bases; nucleotides outside the gene matches: 13. Germline assignment: CDR1 GTSNPN and CDR2 SVGIG (reference sequence). CDR3 length: 15 amino acids. CDR3 protein: CAWLFTSGRVREQFF. The CDR3 DNA is TGTGCCTGGCTATTTACTAGCGGGAGAGTCAGGGAGCAGTTCTTC.

The J gene is TRBJ1-1, the V gene TRBV28; D perhaps matches TRBD1 (5 bases). Deletions cut 5 bases from V and 0 bases from J, with 13 bases between. Germline V CDR1 and CDR2: MDHEN, SYDVKM. The CDR3 has 15 residues. The CDR3, as DNA: TGTGCCAGCAGTCCGACGAACAGGTTGAACACTGAAGCTTTCTTT. Translating gives CASSPTNRLNTEAFF. Drawing the rest from reference TRBV28 and TRBJ1-1, the complete variable domain is DVKVTQSSRYLVKRTGEKVFLECVQDMDHENMFWYRQDPGLGLRLIYFSYDVKMKEKGDIPEGYSVSREKKERFSLILESASTNQTSMYLCASSPTNRLNTEAFFGQGTRLTVV.

This rearrangement joins TRBV5-1 to TRBJ1-2; no clear D gene. The CDR3 runs to 14 residues. Trimming left V 0 bases short and J 0 bases short, with 6 bases between. Germline CDR1 and CDR2: SGHRS and YFSETQ. CDR3: CASSLEAANYGYTF. DNA of the CDR3: TGCGCCAGCAGCTTGGAGGCGGCTAACTATGGCTACACCTTC.

V is TRBV6-1 and J is TRBJ2-1; TRBD1 might be the D (5 bases). CDR1 is MNHNS, CDR2 SASEGT, per germline. V was trimmed by 7 bases and J by 1 base, leaving 8 bases between them. The CDR3 extends over 13 amino acids. DNA of the CDR3: TGTGCCAGCAAACCAGGGTCCTACAATGAGCAGTTCTTC. Amino acid sequence: CASKPGSYNEQFF.

The count of this clone is one. The CDR3 reads CASSPGFGGTQYF. CDR3 nucleotides: TGTGCCAGCAGCCCTGGATTCGGGGGTACGCAGTATTTT. V is TRBV13 and J is TRBJ2-3, with a possible D match to TRBD2 (6 bases). The germline CDR1 and CDR2 sequences are PRHDT and FYEKMQ (reference sequence). Trimming cost V 5 bases and J 8 bases, with 14 bases left between them. The CDR3 runs to 13 residues.

This clone was recorded only once. The chain carries TRBV27 and TRBJ1-1, with 7 bases matching TRBD1. Trimming removed 5 bases from V and 0 bases from J; junction bases left unmatched: 6. CDR1 MNHEY and CDR2 SMNVEV come from the germline V gene (reference sequence). The CDR3 is 15 residues long. The DNA of the CDR3 is TGTGCCAGCAGTGGCCCAGGGGGGATGAACACTGAAGCTTTCTTT. The encoded protein is CASSGPGGMNTEAFF.

V and J are TRBV30 and TRBJ2-3; D is undetermined. Germline assignment: CDR1 GTSNPN and CDR2 SVGIG (reference sequence). There are 19 residues in the CDR3. Trimming took 4 bases from V and 4 from J, leaving 30 bases between them. The CDR3: CAWKRLSLLDFDSSDTQYF. The CDR3 coding sequence is TGTGCCTGGAAGAGGCTGTCCCTTCTAGACTTCGATTCGTCAGATACGCAGTATTTT.

V usage is TRBV5-4 and J usage is TRBJ1-2; D may be TRBD1 (5 bases). This CDR3 region has 13 residues. CDR1 is SGHNT, CDR2 YYREEE, per germline (reference sequence). Trimming stripped 4 bases from V and 8 bases from J, with 15 bases between. CDR3 in amino acids: CASSAGQDGGYTF. As DNA, the CDR3 is TGTGCCAGCAGCGCTGGACAAGACGGGGGCTACACCTTC.

The chain carries TRBV19 and TRBJ2-7; TRBD2 matches 15 bases. V lost 4 bases, J lost 7 bases, and 8 bases stayed unmatched. The CDR3 extends over 16 amino acids. Germline-derived CDR1 and CDR2 are LNHDA and SQIVND (reference sequence). The CDR3 is CASSSRTSGRAREQYF. The CDR3 DNA reads TGTGCCAGTAGTAGCCGGACTAGCGGGAGGGCGCGGGAGCAGTACTTC.

The chain is built from TRBV4-1 and TRBJ1-3; D is perhaps TRBD1 (6 bases). CDR3 length: 16 residues. Germline CDR1 MGHRA, CDR2 YSYEKL. V was shortened by 6 bases and J by 4 bases, with 19 bases between the two germline ends. The CDR3 here is CASRGAGGGSGNTIYF. CDR3 DNA sequence: TGCGCCAGCAGGGGGGCGGGGGGGGGCTCCGGAAACACCATATATTTT.

This clone was seen a single time. The J gene is TRBJ2-3, the V gene TRBV9; TRBD2 agrees at 9 bases. V was clipped by 0 bases and J by 2 bases; unmatched bases: 4. Per the germline V gene, CDR1 is SGDLS and CDR2 is YYNGEE. CDR3 size: 16 residues. The CDR3 is CASSVVVAGDTDTQYF. The CDR3 DNA sequence: TGTGCCAGCAGCGTAGTGGTAGCGGGGGACACAGATACGCAGTATTTT.

V and J are TRBV29-1 and TRBJ2-1; 7 nucleotides match TRBD1. Germline V gene sequence: CDR1 SQVTM, CDR2 ANQGSEA. This CDR3 contains 14 residues. Germline trimming cut 3 bases from V and 3 bases from J; bases unmatched to any gene: 5. The CDR3 nucleotides are TGCAGCGTTGACGGGACAGCCATCTACAATGAGCAGTTCTTC. This codes for CSVDGTAIYNEQFF.

The sample holds one count of this clone. The rearrangement uses TRBV5-1 and TRBJ2-3; TRBD2 aligns across 10 bases. This CDR3 contains 18 residues. J gave up 6 bases and V 4 bases, and 17 bases lay outside the gene matches. The V gene's germline CDR1 is SGHRS and CDR2 YFSETQ. CDR3 loop: CASSPGVASGRATDTQYF. CDR3 DNA: TGCGCCAGCAGCCCTGGGGTGGCGAGCGGGAGGGCCACTGATACGCAGTATTTT.

The chain uses TRBV5-1 and TRBJ1-2; D is undetermined. The CDR3 loop spans 13 amino acids. Trimming stripped 0 bases from V and 4 bases from J, with 7 bases between. Germline lookup yields CDR1 SGHRS and CDR2 YFSETQ. The CDR3 protein is CASSLETSYGYTF. CDR3 nucleotide sequence: TGCGCCAGCAGCTTGGAGACAAGCTATGGCTACACCTTC. Filled out from reference TRBV5-1 and TRBJ1-2, the complete variable domain reads KAGVTQTPRYLIKTRGQQVTLSCSPISGHRSVSWYQQTPGQGLQFLFEYFSETQRNKGNFPGRFSGRQFSNSRSEMNVSTLELGDSALYLCASSLETSYGYTFGSGTRLTVV.

This sequence joins TRBV4-1 and TRBJ2-1, with TRBD2 identical over 10 bases. The germline V gene encodes CDR1 MGHRA and CDR2 YSYEKL. There are 16 residues in the CDR3. The ends lost 0 bases at V and 9 bases at J; junction bases unmatched: 8. The CDR3 DNA reads TGCGCCAGCAGCCAAGATGGTAGTAGCGGGAGGTTTGAGCAGTTCTTC. It codes for CASSQDGSSGRFEQFF.

CDR3 protein: CASTVGAGGLTDTQYF. The CDR3 DNA reads TGTGCCAGCACCGTGGGGGCGGGAGGCCTCACAGATACGCAGTATTTT. The V and J genes are TRBV13 and TRBJ2-3; 8 bases match TRBD2. Germline CDR1 and CDR2: PRHDT and FYEKMQ (reference sequence). V gave up 7 bases and J gave up 2 bases; unmatched junction bases: 11. The CDR3 runs to 16 residues.

The CDR3 spells CASSRALSSYNEQFF. The DNA for the CDR3 is TGTGCCAGCAGCAGGGCCCTGAGCTCCTACAATGAGCAGTTCTTC. The rearrangement links TRBV27 to TRBJ2-1, with D perhaps matching TRBD1 (5 bases). The V end was cut by 6 bases, the J end by 0 bases, with 12 bases between. This CDR3 comprises 15 residues. CDR1 MNHEY and CDR2 SMNVEV come from the germline V gene (reference sequence).

The chain carries TRBV5-1 and TRBJ2-7, with a possible D match to TRBD2 (5 bases). V lost 0 bases to trimming and J lost 2 bases, with 12 bases between them. The CDR3 loop spans 15 amino acids. Germline CDR1 and CDR2: SGHRS and YFSETQ. The CDR3 loop is CASSLGSSGAYEQYF. CDR3 bases: TGCGCCAGCAGCTTGGGGTCGAGCGGTGCCTACGAGCAGTACTTC.

The V gene is TRBV7-9, the J gene TRBJ1-1; maybe TRBD1 (6 bases). Per germline, CDR1 SEHNR and CDR2 FQNEAQ (reference sequence). This CDR3 spans 13 amino acids. The V end was cut by 7 bases, the J end by 8 bases, with 17 bases between. CDR3 coding DNA: TGTGCCAGCACCGTAGGGGGGGTAAAGGAAGCTTTCTTT. Translation: CASTVGGVKEAFF.

This clone was counted a single time. The rearrangement links TRBV7-6 to TRBJ2-1, with 11 nucleotides matching TRBD2. V lost 6 bases and J lost 9; bases outside the gene matches: 7. The CDR3 sequence is 14 residues long. CDR1 and CDR2 from the germline V gene are SGHVS and FNYEAQ. As DNA, the CDR3 is TGTGCCAGCAGGCCACTAGCGGGAGAGGCTGAGCAGTTCTTC. Translation gives CASRPLAGEAEQFF.

The chain couples TRBV29-1 to TRBJ1-1; D is unresolved. V lost 4 bases to trimming and J lost 5 bases, with 11 bases between them. Germline CDR1 is SQVTM and CDR2 is ANQGSEA. This CDR3 is built from 12 residues. In DNA form, the CDR3 reads TGCAGCGTTGCCTTGAGCGGGACTGAAGCTTTCTTT. Encoded protein: CSVALSGTEAFF.

The chain is built from TRBV30 and TRBJ1-4; D is ambiguous. The CDR3 spans 14 residues. Germline V lookup: CDR1 GTSNPN, CDR2 SVGIG (reference sequence). Trimming cost V 1 base and J 10 bases, with 16 bases left between them. CDR3 nucleotide sequence: TGTGCCTGGAGTGCGGGCGTCCTGGGAGGAAAACTGTTTTTT. It specifies CAWSAGVLGGKLFF.

The CDR3 DNA is TGTGCCAGCAGTGTACAGGACGCCGGTAGCAATCAGCCCCAGCATTTT. Its translation is CASSVQDAGSNQPQHF. The V call is TRBV27, the J call TRBJ1-5; tentatively, D is TRBD1 (5 bases). V was pared by 5 bases and J by 0 bases, with 14 bases between. The CDR3 covers 16 residues. The germline V gene encodes CDR1 MNHEY and CDR2 SMNVEV (reference sequence).

V is TRBV6-6 and J is TRBJ2-7; D is possibly TRBD2 (6 bases). This CDR3 contains 13 residues. The V end lost 7 bases, the J end lost 0 bases, and 10 bases lay between the germline ends. Germline CDR1 is MNHNY and CDR2 is SVGAGI (reference sequence). CDR3 sequence reads: CASTRGNSYEQYF. The CDR3, as DNA: TGTGCCAGCACTCGGGGGAACTCCTACGAGCAGTACTTC.